This is a list of T cell receptor beta chains from one sample in a study of blood T cell repertoires in COVID-19. Produced via immunoSEQ multiplex PCR; TCRdb's table is partial and in-frame only. Of roughly 30,000 clones in the sample, roughly 79% were seen once. Source material: peripheral blood. The source is a man between 65 and 85 years old with acute or convalescent COVID-19. The CDR3 runs from the conserved cysteine through the conserved F or W. Fields, in order: clone size, D gene, J gene, V gene, CDR3 protein, CDR3 DNA. The D gene is left open where the match is weak. A row's size may be missing; if present it is once, few, many or a size class.

- | TRBD1 | TRBJ1-5 | TRBV28 | CVSSTGTGNQPQHF | TGTGTCAGCAGTACCGGGACAGGAAATCAGCCCCAGCATTTT
- | TRBD2 | TRBJ2-5 | TRBV2 | CASSKTSVQETQYF | TGTGCCAGCAGTAAAACTAGCGTCCAAGAGACCCAGTACTTC
- | TRBD1 | TRBJ1-1 | TRBV10-2 | CASSLTGSNTEAFF | TGCGCCAGCAGCCTGACAGGGTCGAACACTGAAGCTTTCTTT
- | TRBD1 | TRBJ2-7 | TRBV5-1 | CASSSQGAQDYEQYF | TGCGCCAGCAGCTCCCAGGGGGCGCAAGACTACGAGCAGTACTTC
- | TRBD2 | TRBJ2-1 | TRBV28 | CATVALAGVGQFF | TGTGCCACTGTCGCACTAGCGGGAGTAGGGCAGTTCTTC
- | TRBD2 | TRBJ2-1 | TRBV6-5 | CASSNSGRAHNEQFF | TGTGCCAGCAGTAATAGCGGGAGGGCCCATAATGAGCAGTTCTTC
few | - | TRBJ1-1 | TRBV6-4 | CASSPLYGNTEAFF | TGTGCCAGCAGCCCGCTTTACGGGAACACTGAAGCTTTCTTT
few | TRBD1 | TRBJ1-5 | TRBV19 | CASNPGQGRNQPQHF | TGTGCCAGTAACCCGGGACAGGGGCGGAATCAGCCCCAGCATTTT
- | - | TRBJ2-7 | TRBV6-2/TRBV6-3 | CASSLRGSLYEQYF | TGTGCCAGCAGTCTTAGAGGCAGCCTCTACGAGCAGTACTTC
- | - | TRBJ1-1 | TRBV3-1/TRBV3-2 | CASSPTLQATEAFF | TGTGCCAGCAGTCCTACTCTTCAGGCGACTGAAGCTTTCTTT
- | TRBD2 | TRBJ2-7 | TRBV7-2 | CASSLTSEAQYF | TGTGCCAGCAGCTTGACTAGCGAAGCGCAGTACTTC
- | TRBD1 | TRBJ2-5 | TRBV7-3 | CASSSGQQETQYF | TGTGCCAGCAGCTCGGGACAGCAAGAGACCCAGTACTTC
- | TRBD1 | TRBJ1-1 | TRBV5-1 | CASGYRGMNTEAFF | TGCGCCAGCGGTTACAGGGGGATGAACACTGAAGCTTTCTTT
- | - | TRBJ1-1 | TRBV10-3 | CAGGRADTEAFF | TGTGCCGGTGGCAGGGCGGACACTGAAGCTTTCTTT
once | TRBD2 | TRBJ2-4 | TRBV28 | CASSPSGGQNIQYF | TGTGCCAGCAGTCCAAGCGGGGGCCAAAACATTCAGTACTTC
- | - | TRBJ1-1 | TRBV7-2 | CASSRLGSGSNEAFF | TGTGCCAGCAGCCGGTTGGGGAGCGGAAGCAATGAAGCTTTCTTT
once | - | TRBJ1-1 | TRBV18 | CASSTSSMNTEAFF | TGTGCCAGCTCAACAAGTTCCATGAACACTGAAGCTTTCTTT
few | TRBD1 | TRBJ1-2 | TRBV11-1 | CASSLRRDRGLRTF | TGTGCCAGCAGCCTACGCCGGGACAGGGGTCTACGGACCTTC
- | - | TRBJ2-2 | TRBV6-2/TRBV6-3 | CASSYSTPTGELFF | TGTGCCAGCAGTTACTCGACACCAACCGGGGAGCTGTTTTTT
- | - | TRBJ2-1 | TRBV12-1 | CASSPQGKQFF | TGTGCCAGCAGCCCACAGGGAAAGCAGTTCTTC